The 18 T cell receptor beta chains listed next were all sequenced from one sample in a study of T-cell reconstitution after alpha-beta-depleted transplantation in children. The library targeted TCRbeta and was prepared with unique molecular identifiers. TCRdb used MiXCR to reprocess the PCR reads, holding one entry per CDR3 protein. Here the sample spans around 450,000 distinct CDR3 sequences, around 15% being singletons. The specimen was PBMCs, mostly from graft donor cells, collected 360 days after TCRalphabeta/CD19-depleted stem cell transplant. The receptor source for this set is a boy less than two years old who had a stem cell transplant for Wiskott-Aldrich syndrome, so the T cells may come from the graft donor.

J is TRBJ1-2 and V is TRBV5-1; perhaps TRBD1 as D (6 bases). There are 14 residues in the CDR3. Germline V gives CDR1 SGHRS, CDR2 YFSETQ. V lost 4 bases, J lost 4 bases, and 14 bases lay in between. The CDR3 here is CASSPGTSLYGYTF. Here the CDR3 DNA reads TGCGCCAGCAGCCCCGGGACATCACTCTATGGCTACACCTTC.

The sample holds a few counts of this clonotype. The chain combines TRBV10-3 with TRBJ1-2; D might be TRBD1 (6 bases). Germline CDR1 and CDR2: ENHRY and SYGVKD. This CDR3 has 10 residues. Trimming cost V 6 bases and J 8 bases, with 7 bases left between them. CDR3 DNA sequence: TGTGCCATCAGAGGGGGAGGCTACACCTTC. Translated: CAIRGGGYTF.

This clonotype has a handful of counts. This chain joins TRBV7-9 and TRBJ2-1; 16 positions match TRBD2. The CDR3 runs to 17 residues. Per the germline V gene, CDR1 is SEHNR and CDR2 is FQNEAQ (reference sequence). The V segment lost 5 bases and the J segment 4 bases; nucleotides outside the gene matches: 5. The CDR3 DNA follows: TGTGCCAGCAGCCCACCGGGACTAGCGGGAGGGTACAATGAGCAGTTCTTC. Translation gives CASSPPGLAGGYNEQFF.

This clonotype was observed many times. The chain couples TRBV20-1 to TRBJ1-1, with D possibly TRBD1 on 6 matching bases. Trimming shortened V by 0 bases and J by 7 bases, and 21 bases separated the two germline ends. Germline V gene sequence: CDR1 DFQATT, CDR2 SNEGSKA (reference sequence). This CDR3 has 16 amino acids. The CDR3 loop reads CSARDYGGPPGNEAFF. The CDR3, as DNA: TGCAGTGCTAGAGATTATGGGGGGCCCCCAGGAAATGAAGCTTTCTTT.

In this sample, this clonotype turned up once. The chain couples TRBV7-8 to TRBJ1-5, with D perhaps matching TRBD1 (5 bases). Germline V lookup: CDR1 SGHVS, CDR2 FQNEAQ. Trimming took off 1 base at V and 6 bases at J, with 7 bases between the two ends. This CDR3 comprises 13 residues. The CDR3 is CASSLVQGQPQHF. CDR3 DNA: TGTGCCAGCAGCTTAGTGCAGGGTCAGCCCCAGCATTTT.

The CDR3 loop reads CASSPHLGQGYTDTQYF. The DNA of the CDR3 is TGTGCCAGCAGCCCCCACCTCGGACAGGGATACACAGATACGCAGTATTTT. This chain joins TRBV7-9 and TRBJ2-3, with 8 bases identical to TRBD1. The CDR3 sequence is 17 residues long. Trimming took 5 bases from V and 2 from J; bases not matched to a gene: 12. CDR1 is SEHNR, CDR2 FQNEAQ, per germline (reference sequence).

The chain couples TRBV4-3 to TRBJ2-1; 10 bases match TRBD2. The CDR3 is made up of 15 amino acids. Losses at the gene ends were 4 bases for V and 4 bases for J; bases not matched to a gene: 4. Germline-derived CDR1 and CDR2 are LGHNA and YSLEER. Written as DNA, the CDR3 is TGCGCCAGCAGCCGAAGGACTAGCGGTTACAATGAGCAGTTCTTC. Translation: CASSRRTSGYNEQFF.

This clonotype was counted a few times. The chain is built from TRBV2 and TRBJ2-7; D remains ambiguous. The V end lost 7 bases, the J end lost 0 bases, and 10 bases lay between the germline ends. The germline CDR1 and CDR2 sequences are SNHLY and FYNNEI. There are 13 residues in the CDR3. CDR3 nucleotides: TGTGCCAGCAAATGGGTCCGCTCCTACGAGCAGTACTTC. It encodes CASKWVRSYEQYF.

A few counts support this clonotype. This CDR3 is CASSFVAGVYEQYF. CDR3 DNA: TGTGCCAGCAGCTTCGTAGCGGGGGTGTACGAGCAGTACTTC. V and J are TRBV11-2 and TRBJ2-7, with 9 nucleotides matching TRBD2. The CDR3 consists of 14 residues. The junction had 4 bases not matched to a gene; V was cut back by 3 bases and J by 4 bases. Germline V gene sequence: CDR1 SGHAT, CDR2 FQNNGV.

This clonotype was detected many times. The gene calls are TRBV20-1 and TRBJ2-5; D is tentatively TRBD1 or TRBD2 (5 bases each). The V and J ends lost 5 bases and 2 bases respectively, with 12 bases between them. The CDR3 is made up of 13 amino acids. Per germline, CDR1 DFQATT and CDR2 SNEGSKA (reference sequence). CDR3 sequence (DNA): TGCAGTGCTCAGAGGGGACCTCAAGAGACCCAGTACTTC. Its translation: CSAQRGPQETQYF.

This clonotype was counted between two and nine times. The rearrangement joins TRBV5-1 to TRBJ2-2; tentatively, D is TRBD1 (6 bases). Germline V gene lookup returns CDR1 SGHRS and CDR2 YFSETQ. The CDR3 has 15 amino acids. V was shortened by 9 bases and J by 1 base, with 16 bases between the two germline ends. The chain's CDR3 is CATSRDTMNTGELFF. The CDR3 region has the DNA TGCGCCACCTCCCGGGACACGATGAACACCGGGGAGCTGTTTTTT.

This chain uses TRBV20-1 with TRBJ1-5; TRBD1 is a possible D gene (5 bases). The CDR3 spans 15 residues. The ends were cut back, 3 bases at V and 5 bases at J, with 17 bases in the middle. Germline CDR1 reads DFQATT; CDR2 reads SNEGSKA (reference sequence). In DNA, the CDR3 is TGCAGTGCTAGGAAGGGAGGGGTAGACCATCAGCCCCAGCATTTT. Protein product: CSARKGGVDHQPQHF.

This clonotype has ten or more counts. V gene TRBV6-5 combines with J gene TRBJ2-5, with 7 bases matching TRBD2. The CDR3 has 14 residues. J lost 1 base, V lost 6 bases, and 5 bases had no gene match. Germline V gene lookup returns CDR1 MNHEY and CDR2 SVGAGI. In nucleotides, the CDR3 is TGTGCCAGCAGCCACACTAGCGCCCAAGAGACCCAGTACTTC. Amino acids: CASSHTSAQETQYF.

This clonotype was seen ten or more times. The rearrangement links TRBV24-1 to TRBJ2-1; 12 bases agree with TRBD2. J was trimmed by 9 bases and V by 4 bases; bases with no gene match: 6. Germline assignment: CDR1 KGHDR and CDR2 SFDVKD. This CDR3 region has 15 residues. The CDR3 loop is CATSESSGRAFEQFF. Written as DNA, the CDR3 is TGTGCCACCAGTGAGTCTAGCGGGAGGGCCTTTGAGCAGTTCTTC.

The chain recombines TRBV2 with TRBJ1-2; D gene uncertain. Trimming left V 4 bases short and J 5 bases short, with 14 bases between. Germline values: CDR1 SNHLY, CDR2 FYNNEI. CDR3 length: 14 amino acids. CDR3 sequence reads: CASSGGSRIYGYTF. DNA for the CDR3: TGTGCCAGCAGTGGGGGTAGCCGTATTTATGGCTACACCTTC.

The J gene is TRBJ2-1, the V gene TRBV11-3; TRBD1 matches at 7 bases. The CDR3 has 15 residues. CDR1 is SGHNT and CDR2 is YENEEA in the germline V gene. V shed 5 bases and J 8 bases; nucleotides not matched to a gene: 12. In nucleotides, the CDR3 is TGTGCCAGCAGCCCCCGGAACAGGGGAGTCGATGAGCAGTTCTTC. Its protein product is CASSPRNRGVDEQFF.

V gene TRBV7-2 combines with J gene TRBJ2-1; 9 bases fit TRBD2. The V segment lost 6 bases and the J segment 5 bases; nucleotides outside the gene matches: 8. Germline V gene lookup returns CDR1 SGHTA and CDR2 FQGNSA. CDR3 length: 15 amino acids. CDR3 region: CASRTVGTSHNEQFF. The CDR3 DNA sequence: TGTGCCAGCAGAACCGTTGGGACTAGCCACAATGAGCAGTTCTTC.

This chain joins TRBV7-9 and TRBJ1-4; the match to TRBD1 covers 9 bases. Germline values: CDR1 SEHNR, CDR2 FQNEAQ (reference sequence). The V gene end was trimmed by 5 bases and the J gene end by 10 bases; junction bases not matched to a gene: 11. The CDR3 contains 15 residues. The CDR3 DNA follows: TGTGCCAGCAGCGCGAGACAGGGGGTGACTGGAAAACTGTTTTTT. Amino acids: CASSARQGVTGKLFF.